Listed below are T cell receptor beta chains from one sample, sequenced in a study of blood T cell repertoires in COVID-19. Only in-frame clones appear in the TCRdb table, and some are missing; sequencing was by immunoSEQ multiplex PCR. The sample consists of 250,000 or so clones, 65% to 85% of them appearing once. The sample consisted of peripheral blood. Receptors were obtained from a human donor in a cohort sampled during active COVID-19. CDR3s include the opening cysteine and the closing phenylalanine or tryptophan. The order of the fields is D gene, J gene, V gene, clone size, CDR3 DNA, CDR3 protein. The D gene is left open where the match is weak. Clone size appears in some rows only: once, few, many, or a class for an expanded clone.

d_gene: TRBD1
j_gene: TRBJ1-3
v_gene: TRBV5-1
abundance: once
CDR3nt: TGCGCCAGCAGACCCGGGACAGATCTCTCTGGAAACACCATATATTTT
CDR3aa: CASRPGTDLSGNTIYF

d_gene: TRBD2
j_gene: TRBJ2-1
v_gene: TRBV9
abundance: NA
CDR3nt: TGTGCCAGCAGCGTAGGGCTAGCGGGGGCCCCATACAATGAGCAGTTCTTC
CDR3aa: CASSVGLAGAPYNEQFF

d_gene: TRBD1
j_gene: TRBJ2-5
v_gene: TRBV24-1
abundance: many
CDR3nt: TGTGCCACCAGTGATTCCTTTACCGGGACAGGGAGGGAGACCCAGTACTTC
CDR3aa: CATSDSFTGTGRETQYF

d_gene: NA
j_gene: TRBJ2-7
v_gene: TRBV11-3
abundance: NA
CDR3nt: TGTGCCAGCAGCTTAGAGGCGGGCTCCTACGAGCAGTACTTC
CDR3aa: CASSLEAGSYEQYF

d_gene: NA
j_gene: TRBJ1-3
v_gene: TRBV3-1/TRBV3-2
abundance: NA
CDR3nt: TGTGCCAGCAGCCATTTTTCAGGCTCTGGAAACACCATATATTTT
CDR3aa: CASSHFSGSGNTIYF

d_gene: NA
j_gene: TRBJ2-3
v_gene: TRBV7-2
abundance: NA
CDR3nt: TGTGCCAGCAGCACCCAAGCTAGAAGCACAGATACGCAGTATTTT
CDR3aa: CASSTQARSTDTQYF

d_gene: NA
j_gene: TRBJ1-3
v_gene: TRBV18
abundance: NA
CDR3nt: TGTGCCAGCTCACCTAAGGGACTGGGTGGAAACACCATATATTTT
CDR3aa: CASSPKGLGGNTIYF

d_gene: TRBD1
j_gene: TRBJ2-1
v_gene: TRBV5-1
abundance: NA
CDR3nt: TGCGCCAGCAGCTTAGGACAGGACGTTTACAATGAGCAGTTCTTC
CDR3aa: CASSLGQDVYNEQFF

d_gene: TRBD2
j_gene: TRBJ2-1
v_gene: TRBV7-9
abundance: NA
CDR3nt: TGTGCCAGCAGCTTGAAACTAGCGGGAACTAGCTCCTACAATGAGCAGTTCTTC
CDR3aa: CASSLKLAGTSSYNEQFF

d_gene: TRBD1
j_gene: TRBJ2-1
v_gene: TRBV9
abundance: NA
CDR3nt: TGTGCCAGCAGCACTTATTCCGGGACAGGGGTGGGTGAGCAGTTCTTC
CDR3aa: CASSTYSGTGVGEQFF

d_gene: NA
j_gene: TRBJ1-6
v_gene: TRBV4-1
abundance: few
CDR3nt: TGCGCCAGCAGCTTTGGCAGGGGTAATCACTCACCCCTCCACTTT
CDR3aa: CASSFGRGNHSPLHF

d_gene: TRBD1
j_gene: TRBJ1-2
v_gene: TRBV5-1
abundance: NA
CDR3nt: TGCGCCAGCAGACCAGACAGGGGAGATGGCTACACCTTC
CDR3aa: CASRPDRGDGYTF

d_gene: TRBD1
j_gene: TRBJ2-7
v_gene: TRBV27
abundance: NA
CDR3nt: TGTGCCAGCAGCGAAGGGACAGCCTACGAGCAGTACTTC
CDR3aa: CASSEGTAYEQYF

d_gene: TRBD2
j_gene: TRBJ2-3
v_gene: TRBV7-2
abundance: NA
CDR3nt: TGTGCCAGCAGCCCTAGACTAGCGGGGGCCAGGCGGGCAGATACGCAGTATTTT
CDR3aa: CASSPRLAGARRADTQYF

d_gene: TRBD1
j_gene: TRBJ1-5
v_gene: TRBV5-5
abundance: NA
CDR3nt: TGTGCCAGCAGCTTGAACTTAGATGGACAGGGACGTCAGCCCCAGCATTTT
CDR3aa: CASSLNLDGQGRQPQHF

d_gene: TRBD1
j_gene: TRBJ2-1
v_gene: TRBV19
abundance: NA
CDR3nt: TGTGCCCTACGGGACAGGGAGAGGAATGAGCAGTTCTTC
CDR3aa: CALRDRERNEQFF

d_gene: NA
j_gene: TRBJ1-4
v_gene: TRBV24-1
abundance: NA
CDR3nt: TGTGCCACCAGTACATCAACCCGGGGTGCAACTAATGAAAAACTGTTTTTT
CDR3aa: CATSTSTRGATNEKLFF

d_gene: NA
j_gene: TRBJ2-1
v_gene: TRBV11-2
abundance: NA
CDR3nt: TGTGCCAGCAGCTCAAGCGGACCGAGCTCATTGAATGAGCAGTTCTTC
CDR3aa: CASSSSGPSSLNEQFF

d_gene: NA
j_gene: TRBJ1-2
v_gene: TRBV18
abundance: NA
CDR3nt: TGTGCCAGCTCACCAGACAGGCCCGAAGGGGGCTACACCTTC
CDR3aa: CASSPDRPEGGYTF

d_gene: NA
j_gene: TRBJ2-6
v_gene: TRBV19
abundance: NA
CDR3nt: TGTGCCAGTAGTATCAGTGTTAACTCTGGGGCCAACGTCCTGACTTTC
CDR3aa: CASSISVNSGANVLTF

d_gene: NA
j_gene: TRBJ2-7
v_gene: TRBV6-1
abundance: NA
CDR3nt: TGTGCCAGCAGGGTTACGGACAGTACCAACGAGCAGTACTTC
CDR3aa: CASRVTDSTNEQYF

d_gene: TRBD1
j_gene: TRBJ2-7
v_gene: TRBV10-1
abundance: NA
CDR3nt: TGCGCCAGCAGTCTATATACCGGGACAGAGTTCTACGAGCAGTACTTC
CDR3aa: CASSLYTGTEFYEQYF

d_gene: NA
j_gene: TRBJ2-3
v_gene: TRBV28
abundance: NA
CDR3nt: TGTGCCAGCAGTTATGTTCTAGAGGATACGCAGTATTTT
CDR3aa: CASSYVLEDTQYF

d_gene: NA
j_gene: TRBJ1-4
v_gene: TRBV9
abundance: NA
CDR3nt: TGTGCCAGCAGCCCTCAGGAAGTGGGCTGGAATGAAAAACTGTTTTTT
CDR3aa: CASSPQEVGWNEKLFF

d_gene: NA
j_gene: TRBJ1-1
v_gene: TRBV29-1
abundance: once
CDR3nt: TGCAGCGTTGAAGTACAGCCGAACACTGAAGCTTTCTTT
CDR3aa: CSVEVQPNTEAFF

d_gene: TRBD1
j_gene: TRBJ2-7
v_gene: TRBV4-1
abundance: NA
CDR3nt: TGCGCCAGCAGCTTTTGGACAGGGGAGACGAGCGAGCAGTACTTC
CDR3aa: CASSFWTGETSEQYF

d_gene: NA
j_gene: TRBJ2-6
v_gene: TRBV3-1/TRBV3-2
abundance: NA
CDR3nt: TGTGCCAGCAGCCATCTAGTAACTGGGGCCAACGTCCTGACTTTC
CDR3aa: CASSHLVTGANVLTF

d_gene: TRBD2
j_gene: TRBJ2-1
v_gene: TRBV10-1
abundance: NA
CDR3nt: TGCGCCAGCAGTGAGCCCCGGGAGGACAATGAGCAGTTCTTC
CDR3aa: CASSEPREDNEQFF

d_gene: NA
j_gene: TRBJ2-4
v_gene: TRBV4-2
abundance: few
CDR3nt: TGTGCCAGCAGCCAGTCTAGGTGGGACATTCAGTACTTC
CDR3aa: CASSQSRWDIQYF

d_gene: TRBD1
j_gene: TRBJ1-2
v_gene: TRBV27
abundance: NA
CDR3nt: TGTGCCAGCAGACCAGACAGGGGGGGTAACTATGGCTACACCTTC
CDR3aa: CASRPDRGGNYGYTF

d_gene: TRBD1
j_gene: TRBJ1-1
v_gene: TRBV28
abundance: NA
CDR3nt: TGTGCCAGCAGTTTTTCACGACAGGGGGCAGGTGAAGCTTTCTTT
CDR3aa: CASSFSRQGAGEAFF

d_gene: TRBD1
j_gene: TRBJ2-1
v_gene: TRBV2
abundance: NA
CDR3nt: TGTGCCAGCAGTCGACAGGGGTCATCCTACAATGAGCAGTTCTTC
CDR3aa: CASSRQGSSYNEQFF

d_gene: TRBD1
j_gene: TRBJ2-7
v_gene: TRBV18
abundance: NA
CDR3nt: TGTGCCAGCTCATCGACAGGGGGGCTTTCCTACGAGCAGTACTTC
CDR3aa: CASSSTGGLSYEQYF

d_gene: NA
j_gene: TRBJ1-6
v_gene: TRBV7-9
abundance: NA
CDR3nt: TGTGCCAGCAGCTTAAGTTACGAGTCACCCCTCCACTTT
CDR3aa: CASSLSYESPLHF

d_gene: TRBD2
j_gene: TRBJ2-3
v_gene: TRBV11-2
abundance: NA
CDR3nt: TGTGCCAGCAGCTTTCGGGGACTAGCAGACCCGGGTACGCAGTATTTT
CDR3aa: CASSFRGLADPGTQYF

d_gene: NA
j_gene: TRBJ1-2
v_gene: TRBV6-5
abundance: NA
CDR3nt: TGTGCCAGCAGTACCGGGATACTAACTAACTATGGCTACACCTTC
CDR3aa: CASSTGILTNYGYTF

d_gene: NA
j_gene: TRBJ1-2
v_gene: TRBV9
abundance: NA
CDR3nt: TGTGCCAGCAGCGTAGGGGGTCAGTTCCAGTTAGGGGACTATGGCTACACCTTC
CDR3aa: CASSVGGQFQLGDYGYTF

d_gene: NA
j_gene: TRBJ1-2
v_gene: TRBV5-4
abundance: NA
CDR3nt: TGTGCCAGCAGCTTCCAGGGGATGGAGGGCTACACCTTC
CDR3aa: CASSFQGMEGYTF

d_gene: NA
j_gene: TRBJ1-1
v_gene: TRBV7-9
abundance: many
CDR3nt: TGTGCCAGCAGCTCCTCGTGGGGGGAGGCTTTCTTT
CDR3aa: CASSSSWGEAFF

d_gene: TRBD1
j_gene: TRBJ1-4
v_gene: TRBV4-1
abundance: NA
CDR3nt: TGCGCCAGCAGCCAACGACAGGGGGGGATTCGGGCTAATGAAAAACTGTTTTTT
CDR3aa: CASSQRQGGIRANEKLFF

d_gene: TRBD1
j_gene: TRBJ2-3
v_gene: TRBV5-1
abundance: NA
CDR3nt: TGCGCCAGCAGCTGGGGGGACAGGGTCACAGATACGCAGTATTTT
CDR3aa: CASSWGDRVTDTQYF

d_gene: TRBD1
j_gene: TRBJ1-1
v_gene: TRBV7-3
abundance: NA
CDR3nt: TGTGCCAGCAGCCTGGGACAGGTGAACACTGAAGCTTTCTTT
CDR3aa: CASSLGQVNTEAFF